This T cell receptor (beta chain) was sequenced for a study of shared clonotypes between healthy human individuals (dated by TCRdb to about 2020). Regarding the complete study: A couple of women and a few men aged 18 to 49 years were included in the cohort. For each donor, three plates each were used for CD4 naive and CD4 memory, two plates were used for CD8 naive, and one plate was used for CD8 memory. Blood TCR repertoires of several healthy adults were deeply sequenced to estimate repertoire size and the extent of clonotype sharing between individuals. To increase sequencing depth and limit assay-specific biases, different laboratories used diverse techniques to prepare libraries and sequence TCR repertoires. Each donor's leukapheresis produced roughly between roughly 0.85 and 10 billion PBMCs. The paper's findings and limits, for the study overall: Sampling was restricted to blood, and TCR repertoires in tissues likely differ from the TCR repertoires found in blood. Naive subsets generally had larger estimated clonotype richness than memory subsets did. Compared with non-shared clonotypes, clonotypes shared by all four sorted-subset donors had higher generation probabilities. Even with the large sequencing depth, rarefaction of the sorted-subset datasets indicated that sequencing was incomplete. Pairwise subsampling indicated that sequencing depth was expected to affect the degree of clonotype sharing among donors. When a few donors were compared, the shared fraction of clonotypes was about 5.5% for naive CD4, about 4% for naive CD8, 2.3% for memory CD4, and less than 0.5% for memory CD8. Because the study included a small number of donors, the genetic and exposure-history diversity represented was limited.

Comments on this clone: Its antigen is not yet known. No quality values exist for individual bases; no much larger clone is one base distant.

Using the deep immunoSEQ assay, TCR CDR3 regions were amplified from genomic DNA by multiplex PCR. Extracted genomic DNA from each cell subset was spread evenly across all wells of several immunoSEQ 96-well plates, with each plate serving as a replicate. For sorted subsets, about 200 ng genomic DNA, equal to tens of thousands of T cell genomes, was loaded into each replicate PCR. Purified libraries were quantified with a Qubit 3.0 fluorometer, sized on a Bioanalyzer 2100, and re-quantified with the KAPA Library Quantification kit. Every immunoSEQ 96-well plate was sequenced on a separate single-read 150-cycle Illumina NextSeq 550 flow cell. The authors processed their data as follows. The immunoSEQ output contained only junctional sequences without quality scores, so filtering could not match that applied to full-length reads. Sequences were annotated with PyIR, a Python wrapper for IgBLAST v1.9, using IMGT germline references to assign V/J genes and CDR3. Reads were filtered out if the reads had weak V/J assignments (E-value above 1e-6), no CDR3, stop codons, out-of-frame junctions, or ambiguous translated residues. V3J clonotypes were defined by identical inferred V gene, J gene, and CDR3 amino acid sequence. To compute the percentage overlap between repertoires, the number of shared unique clonotypes was divided by the size of the smaller repertoire. Three approaches were used to assess repertoire richness: RTK rarefaction, the Chao1 estimator, and Recon v2.1 estimates of unobserved clonotypes. Generation probabilities for all TCRbeta clonotypes obtained by the gDNA method from a few donors were computed using OLGA. The source is immuneACCESS, and TCRdb retained only in-frame sequences with V and J called. Part of the clones is not carried over; for the studies checked, unresolved V genes explain less than half of this, and the remainder is unexplained. The DNA was the basis for D and trimming; V, J and clone size are from that table. The sample yields more than 1.2 million clones; 97% to 99% were counted once. The ten largest clones add up to approximately 0.4% of the sample.

The donors were healthy, HIV-negative adults who had no recently reported acute infections or vaccinations. Only Caucasian adults living in Nashville, Tennessee, USA were represented among the donors. Magnetic negative selection was used to enrich CD4+ T cells, after which naive cells were positively selected on CD45RA and the negative fraction became the memory subset. Blood was collected by leukapheresis, and PBMCs were isolated by Ficoll-Histopaque density gradient centrifugation and then cryopreserved in liquid nitrogen vapor phase. Analytical flow cytometry was used to check the purity and quantity of every magnetically sorted T cell population. From each sorted fraction, genomic DNA was isolated and quantified by UV absorbance on a Nanodrop 2000c. Trimming costs V 7 bases and J 3 bases, and their ends lie 14 bases apart. The germline V gene supplies CDR1 SGHRS and CDR2 YFSETQ. Measured from the cysteine to the phenylalanine, the CDR3 is 14 residues long. Left in the record is the CDR3 DNA by itself, 42 bases read in frame from the first base.

The specimen sequenced was naive CD4+ T cells sorted from blood. The cell subset or site label, read with the paper, signifies: CD45RA+ positively selected. This receptor chain uses TRBV5-1 and TRBJ2-1; the D gene is possibly TRBD2, with 7 bases matching. The TCR comes from a man aged 30-40 years in good health. Here the CDR3 is given as CASEAGASYNEQFF. Read as DNA, the sequence is TGCGCCAGCGAGGCGGGGGCAAGCTACAATGAGCAGTTCTTC.